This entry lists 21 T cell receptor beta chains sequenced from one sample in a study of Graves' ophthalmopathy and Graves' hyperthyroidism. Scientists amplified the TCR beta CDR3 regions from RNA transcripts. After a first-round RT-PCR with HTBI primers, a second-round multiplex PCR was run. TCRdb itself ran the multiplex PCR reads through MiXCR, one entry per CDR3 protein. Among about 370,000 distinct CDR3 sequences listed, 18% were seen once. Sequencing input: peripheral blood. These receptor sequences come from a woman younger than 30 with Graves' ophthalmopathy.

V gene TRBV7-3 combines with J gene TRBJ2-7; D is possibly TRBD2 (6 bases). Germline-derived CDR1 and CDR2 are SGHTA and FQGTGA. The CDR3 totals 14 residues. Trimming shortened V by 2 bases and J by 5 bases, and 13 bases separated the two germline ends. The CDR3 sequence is CASSLEAGEDEQYF. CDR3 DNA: TGTGCCAGCAGCTTAGAGGCCGGGGAGGACGAGCAGTACTTC.

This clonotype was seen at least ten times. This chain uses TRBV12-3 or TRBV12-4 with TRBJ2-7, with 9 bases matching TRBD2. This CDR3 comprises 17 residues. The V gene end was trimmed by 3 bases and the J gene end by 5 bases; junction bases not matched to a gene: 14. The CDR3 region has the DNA TGTGCCAGCAGTTTTTTAGCGGGAGTGAAGGGTTCTGACGAGCAGTACTTC. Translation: CASSFLAGVKGSDEQYF.

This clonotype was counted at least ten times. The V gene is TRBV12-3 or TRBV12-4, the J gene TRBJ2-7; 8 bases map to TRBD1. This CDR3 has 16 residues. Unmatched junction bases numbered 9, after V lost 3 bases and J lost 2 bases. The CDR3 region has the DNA TGTGCCAGCAGTTTTGGACAGGGCGAAGTTACCTACGAGCAGTACTTC. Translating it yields CASSFGQGEVTYEQYF.

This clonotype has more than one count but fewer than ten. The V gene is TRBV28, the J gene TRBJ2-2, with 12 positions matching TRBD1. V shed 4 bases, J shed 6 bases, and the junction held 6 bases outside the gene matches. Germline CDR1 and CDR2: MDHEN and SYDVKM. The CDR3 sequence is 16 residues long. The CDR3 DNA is TGTGCCAGCAGTTCACCGGGACAGGGGGCCGCCGGGGAGCTGTTTTTT. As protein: CASSSPGQGAAGELFF.

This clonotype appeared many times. CDR3 sequence: CASSGGGDGLAKNIQYF. The DNA for the CDR3 is TGTGCCAGCAGCGGGGGTGGAGACGGCCTAGCCAAAAACATTCAGTACTTC. The chain is built from TRBV28 and TRBJ2-4; D may be TRBD2 (6 bases). From germline, CDR1 is MDHEN and CDR2 SYDVKM. The CDR3 is 17 amino acids. Trimming pared 6 bases from V and 0 bases from J, leaving 18 bases between.

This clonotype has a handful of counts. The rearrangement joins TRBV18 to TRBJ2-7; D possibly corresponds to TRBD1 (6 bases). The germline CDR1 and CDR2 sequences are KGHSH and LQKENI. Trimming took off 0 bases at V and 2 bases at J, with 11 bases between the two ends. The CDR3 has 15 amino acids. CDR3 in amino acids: CASSPPPGQPYEQYF. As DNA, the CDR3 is TGTGCCAGCTCACCACCCCCAGGACAGCCCTACGAGCAGTACTTC.

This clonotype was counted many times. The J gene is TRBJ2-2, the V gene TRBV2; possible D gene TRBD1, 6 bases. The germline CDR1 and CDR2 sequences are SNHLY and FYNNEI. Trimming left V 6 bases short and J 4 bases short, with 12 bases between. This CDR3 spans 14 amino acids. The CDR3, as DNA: TGTGCCAGCAGACCCGAACAGGGCACCGGGGAGCTGTTTTTT. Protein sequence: CASRPEQGTGELFF.

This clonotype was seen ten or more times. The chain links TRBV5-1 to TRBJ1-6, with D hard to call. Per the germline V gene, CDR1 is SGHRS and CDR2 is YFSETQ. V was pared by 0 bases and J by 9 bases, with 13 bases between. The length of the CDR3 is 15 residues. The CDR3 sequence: CASSLGQGAGSPLHF. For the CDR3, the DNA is TGCGCCAGCAGCTTGGGCCAAGGTGCTGGTTCACCCCTCCACTTT.

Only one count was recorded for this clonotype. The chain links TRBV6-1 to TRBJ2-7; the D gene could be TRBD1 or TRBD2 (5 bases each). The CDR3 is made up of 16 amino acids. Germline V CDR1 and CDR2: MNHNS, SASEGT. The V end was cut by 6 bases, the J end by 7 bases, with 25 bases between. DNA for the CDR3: TGTGCCAGCAGCCCCTTACACGGGGCAGGATGGTGGGAGCAGTACTTC. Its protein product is CASSPLHGAGWWEQYF.

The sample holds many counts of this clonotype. For the CDR3, the DNA is TGCGCCAGCAGTGAGTCCAAAGGGACTCGCCTTGAAGAGCAGTACTTC. It specifies CASSESKGTRLEEQYF. The gene calls are TRBV10-1 and TRBJ2-7; perhaps TRBD2 as D (6 bases). Trimming took off 0 bases at V and 7 bases at J, with 19 bases between the two ends. This CDR3 has 16 amino acids. Germline V gene sequence: CDR1 WNHNN, CDR2 SYGVQD (reference sequence).

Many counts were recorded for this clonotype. The CDR3 bases are TGCAGTGCCCCGACAGGGGACACTGAAGCTTTCTTT. This sequence encodes CSAPTGDTEAFF. This rearrangement joins TRBV20-1 to TRBJ1-1; 8 bases agree with TRBD1. V lost 6 bases, J lost 3 bases, and 3 bases stayed unmatched. Per germline, CDR1 DFQATT and CDR2 SNEGSKA (reference sequence). The CDR3 is 12 residues long.

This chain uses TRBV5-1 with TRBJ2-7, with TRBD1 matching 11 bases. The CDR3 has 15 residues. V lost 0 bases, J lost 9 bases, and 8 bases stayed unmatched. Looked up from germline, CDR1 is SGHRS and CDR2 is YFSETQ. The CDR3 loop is CASSLVGTGGRGQYF. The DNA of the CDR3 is TGCGCCAGCAGCTTGGTAGGGACAGGGGGACGCGGGCAGTACTTC.

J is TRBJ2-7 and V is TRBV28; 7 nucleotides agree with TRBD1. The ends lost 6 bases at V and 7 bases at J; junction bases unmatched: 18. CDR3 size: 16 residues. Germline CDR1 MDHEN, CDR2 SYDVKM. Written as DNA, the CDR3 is TGTGCCAGCAGCGGCTGGACAGGCGGAGGCCTCGGGGAGCAGTACTTC. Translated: CASSGWTGGGLGEQYF.

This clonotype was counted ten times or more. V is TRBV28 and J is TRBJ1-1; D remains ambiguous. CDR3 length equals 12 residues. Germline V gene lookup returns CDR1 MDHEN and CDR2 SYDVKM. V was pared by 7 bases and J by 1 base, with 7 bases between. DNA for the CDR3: TGTGCCAGCAAGTCCCGGAACACTGAAGCTTTCTTT. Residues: CASKSRNTEAFF.

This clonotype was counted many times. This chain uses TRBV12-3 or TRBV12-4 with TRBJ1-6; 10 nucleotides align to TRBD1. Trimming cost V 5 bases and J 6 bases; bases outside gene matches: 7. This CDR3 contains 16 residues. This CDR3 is CASSPPTGGGNSPLHF. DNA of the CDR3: TGTGCCAGCAGTCCACCGACAGGGGGCGGTAATTCACCCCTCCACTTT.

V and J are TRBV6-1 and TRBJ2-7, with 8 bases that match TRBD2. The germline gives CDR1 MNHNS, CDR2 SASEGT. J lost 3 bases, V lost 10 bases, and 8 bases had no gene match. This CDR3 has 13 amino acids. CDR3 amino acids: CATRTSPSYEQYF. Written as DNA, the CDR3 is TGTGCCACCCGGACTAGCCCCAGCTACGAGCAGTACTTC.

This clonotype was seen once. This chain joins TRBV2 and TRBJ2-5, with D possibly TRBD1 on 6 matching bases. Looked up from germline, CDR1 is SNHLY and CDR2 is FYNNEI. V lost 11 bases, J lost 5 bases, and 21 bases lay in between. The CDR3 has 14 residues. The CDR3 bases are TGTGCCGTGACCCAAGCAGGGGAGTTGGAGACCCAGTACTTC. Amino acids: CAVTQAGELETQYF.

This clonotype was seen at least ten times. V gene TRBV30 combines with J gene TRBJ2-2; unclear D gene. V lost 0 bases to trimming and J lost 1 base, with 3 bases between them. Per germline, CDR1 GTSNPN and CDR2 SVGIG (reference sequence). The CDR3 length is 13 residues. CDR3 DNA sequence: TGTGCCTGGAGTGTGGAGAACACCGGGGAGCTGTTTTTT. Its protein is CAWSVENTGELFF.

The CDR3 loop is CASSQRQGLTEAFF. The CDR3 DNA follows: TGTGCCAGCAGCCAACGACAGGGACTCACTGAAGCTTTCTTT. The chain links TRBV3-1 to TRBJ1-1, with TRBD1 identical over 7 bases. V shed 2 bases and J 4 bases; nucleotides not matched to a gene: 4. The CDR3 contains 14 residues. Germline CDR1 is LGHDT and CDR2 is YNNKEL (reference sequence). Together with reference TRBV3-1 and TRBJ1-1, the CDR3 gives the full variable domain: DTAVSQTPKYLVTQMGNDKSIKCEQNLGHDTMYWYKQDSKKFLKIMFSYNNKELIINETVPNRFSPKSPDKAHLNLHINSLELGDSAVYFCASSQRQGLTEAFFGQGTRLTVV.

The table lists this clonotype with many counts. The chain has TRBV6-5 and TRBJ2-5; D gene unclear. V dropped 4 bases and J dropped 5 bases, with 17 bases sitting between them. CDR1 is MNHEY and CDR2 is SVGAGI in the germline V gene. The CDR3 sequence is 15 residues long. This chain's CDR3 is CASSSRGLRRETQYF. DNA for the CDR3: TGTGCCAGCAGTTCCCGAGGTCTCAGAAGGGAGACCCAGTACTTC.

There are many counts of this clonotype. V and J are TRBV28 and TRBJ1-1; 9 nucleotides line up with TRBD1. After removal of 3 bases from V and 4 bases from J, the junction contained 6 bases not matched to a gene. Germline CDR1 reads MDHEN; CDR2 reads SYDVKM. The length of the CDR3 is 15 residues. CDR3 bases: TGTGCCAGCAGTTTCCACGGGACAGGGAGCACTGAAGCTTTCTTT. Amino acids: CASSFHGTGSTEAFF.